This TCR beta chain was recovered during a study of cytomegalovirus exposure and HLA in healthy donors. Study observations and caveats: In the analysis, some V segments, TRBV6-2 and TRBV6-3 included, were excluded as indistinguishable.

CDR3 length: 12 amino acids. Between the trimmed V and J ends, which lost 1 base and 3 bases, there was a span of 4 bases. The germline V gene has CDR1 SGHNT and CDR2 YYREEE (reference sequence). PCR employed 60 Vbeta and 13 Jbeta primers. Sequencing was performed with immunoSEQ multiplex PCR; in TCRdb, only in-frame clones are kept and a portion is missing. The table records some 120,000 clones, roughly 80% of them present only once. Of note for this clone: Its antigen is unknown.

The V call is TRBV5-4, the J call TRBJ1-1, with D hard to call. The sequence was obtained from a man under 40 in good health and CMV-seronegative. The sample consisted of PBMCs. The CDR3 sequence is CASSLQDTEAFF. The CDR3 nucleotides are TGTGCCAGCAGCTTGCAGGACACTGAAGCTTTCTTT.